This TCR beta chain emerged from a study of blood T cell repertoires in COVID-19. Clones were read by immunoSEQ multiplex PCR, and TCRdb kept only the in-frame ones, dropping some. The sample has around 170,000 clones; around 84% are singletons. There are 16 residues in the CDR3. CDR1 SGHRS and CDR2 YFSETQ come from the germline V gene. The V and J ends lost 5 bases and 5 bases, in that order; junction bases with no gene match: 7. The rearrangement links TRBV5-1 to TRBJ2-1, with 13 bases that match TRBD2. Specimen: peripheral blood. This sequence was found in a man under 40 with active or convalescent COVID-19. DNA for the CDR3: TGCGCCAGCAGTTTTGGACTAGCGGGGGAGGACAATGAGCAGTTCTTC. Translating it yields CASSFGLAGEDNEQFF.